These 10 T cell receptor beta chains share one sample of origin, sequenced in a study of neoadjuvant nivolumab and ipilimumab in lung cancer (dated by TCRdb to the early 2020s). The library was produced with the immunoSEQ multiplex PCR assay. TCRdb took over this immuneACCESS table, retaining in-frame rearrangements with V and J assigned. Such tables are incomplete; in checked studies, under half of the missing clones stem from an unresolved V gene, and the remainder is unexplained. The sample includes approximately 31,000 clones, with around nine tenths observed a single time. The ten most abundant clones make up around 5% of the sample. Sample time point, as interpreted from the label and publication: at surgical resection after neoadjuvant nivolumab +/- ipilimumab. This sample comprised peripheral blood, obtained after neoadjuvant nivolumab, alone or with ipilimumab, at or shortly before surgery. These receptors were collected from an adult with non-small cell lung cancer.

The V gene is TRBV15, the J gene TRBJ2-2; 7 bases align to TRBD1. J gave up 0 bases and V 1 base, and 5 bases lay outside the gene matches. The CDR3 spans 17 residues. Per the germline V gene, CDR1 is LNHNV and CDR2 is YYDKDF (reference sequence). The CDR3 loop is CATSRGTGDTNTGELFF. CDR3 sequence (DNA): TGTGCCACCAGCAGAGGGACAGGCGATACGAACACCGGGGAGCTGTTTTTT.

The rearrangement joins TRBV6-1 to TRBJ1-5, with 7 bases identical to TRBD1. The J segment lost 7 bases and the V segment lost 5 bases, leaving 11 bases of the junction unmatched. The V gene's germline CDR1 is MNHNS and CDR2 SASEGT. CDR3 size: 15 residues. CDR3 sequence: CASSPRQGRIQPQHF. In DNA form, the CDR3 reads TGTGCCAGCAGTCCCAGACAGGGCCGAATCCAGCCCCAGCATTTT.

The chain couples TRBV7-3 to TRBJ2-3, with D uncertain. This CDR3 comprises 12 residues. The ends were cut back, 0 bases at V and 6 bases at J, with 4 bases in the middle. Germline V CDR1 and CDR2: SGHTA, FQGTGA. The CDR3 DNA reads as TGTGCCAGCAGCTTAACCTGGGATACGCAGTATTTT. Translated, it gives CASSLTWDTQYF. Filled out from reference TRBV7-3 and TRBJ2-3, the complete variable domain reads GAGVSQTPSNKVTEKGKYVELRCDPISGHTALYWYRQSLGQGPEFLIYFQGTGAADDSGLPNDRFFAVRPEGSVSTLKIQRTERGDSAVYLCASSLTWDTQYFGPGTRLTVL.

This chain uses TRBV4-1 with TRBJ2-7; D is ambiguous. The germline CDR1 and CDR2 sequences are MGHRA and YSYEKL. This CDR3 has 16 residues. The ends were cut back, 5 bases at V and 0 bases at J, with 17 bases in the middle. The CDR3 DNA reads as TGCGCCAGCAGCTCAAGGCATTTCTTCAGCTCCTACGAGCAGTACTTC. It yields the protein CASSSRHFFSSYEQYF.

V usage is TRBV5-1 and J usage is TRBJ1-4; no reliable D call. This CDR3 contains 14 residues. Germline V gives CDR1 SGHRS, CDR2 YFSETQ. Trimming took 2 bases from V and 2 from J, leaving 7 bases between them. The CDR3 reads CASSLGKTNEKLFF. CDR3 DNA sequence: TGCGCCAGCAGCTTAGGGAAGACTAATGAAAAACTGTTTTTT.

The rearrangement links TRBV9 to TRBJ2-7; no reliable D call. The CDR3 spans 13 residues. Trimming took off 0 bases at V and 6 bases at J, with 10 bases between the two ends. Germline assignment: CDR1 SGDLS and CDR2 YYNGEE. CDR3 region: CASSVGGVGEQYF. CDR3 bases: TGTGCCAGCAGCGTAGGTGGGGTAGGCGAGCAGTACTTC.

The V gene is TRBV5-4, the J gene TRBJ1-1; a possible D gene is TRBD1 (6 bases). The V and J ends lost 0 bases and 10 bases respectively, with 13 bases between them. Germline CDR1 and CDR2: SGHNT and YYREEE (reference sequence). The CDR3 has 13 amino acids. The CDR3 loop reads CASSLELGGPAFF. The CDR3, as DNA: TGTGCCAGCAGCTTGGAACTCGGGGGCCCAGCTTTCTTT. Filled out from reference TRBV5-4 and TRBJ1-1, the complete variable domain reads ETGVTQSPTHLIKTRGQQVTLRCSSQSGHNTVSWYQQALGQGPQFIFQYYREEENGRGNFPPRFSGLQFPNYSSELNVNALELDDSALYLCASSLELGGPAFFGQGTRLTVV.

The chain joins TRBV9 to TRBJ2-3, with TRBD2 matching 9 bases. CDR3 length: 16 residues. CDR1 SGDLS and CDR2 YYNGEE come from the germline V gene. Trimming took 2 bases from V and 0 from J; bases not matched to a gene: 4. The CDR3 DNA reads TGTGCCAGCAGCGTTCCGGGACTAGCTAGCACAGATACGCAGTATTTT. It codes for CASSVPGLASTDTQYF.

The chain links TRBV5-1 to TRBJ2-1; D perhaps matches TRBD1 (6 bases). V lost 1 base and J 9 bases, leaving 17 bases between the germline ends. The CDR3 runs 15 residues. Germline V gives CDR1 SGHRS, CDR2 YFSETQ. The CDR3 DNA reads TGCGCCAGCAGCTTGTCCCACAACAGGGCGGGTGAGCAGTTCTTC. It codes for CASSLSHNRAGEQFF.

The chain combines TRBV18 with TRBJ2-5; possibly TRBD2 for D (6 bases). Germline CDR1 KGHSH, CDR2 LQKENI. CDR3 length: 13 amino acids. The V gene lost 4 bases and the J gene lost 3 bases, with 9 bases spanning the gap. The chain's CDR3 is CASSRSGEETQYF. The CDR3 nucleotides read TGTGCCAGCTCACGGTCGGGAGAAGAGACCCAGTACTTC.